Each of the 22 T cell receptor beta chains below was sequenced from the same sample in a study of T cell clonality in common variable immunodeficiency. Study observations and caveats: In common variable immunodeficiency, TCR beta chains reportedly carried fewer deletions and N-nucleotide insertions.

Repertoires were generated with immunoSEQ multiplex PCR, while TCRdb's copy carries only in-frame clones and drops some. The repertoire consists of over 5,500 clones, none detected only once. Antigen specificity for these receptors is unknown. The sample taken for sequencing was peripheral blood mononuclear cells. The receptors here all came from a human donor with common variable immunodeficiency.

The sample holds a few counts of this clone. The part of the CDR3 DNA that was read is TGTGCCAGTAGTATCGACAGGAAAGATGATACG. This encodes CASSIDRKDDT. The full CDR3 sequence reads CASSIDRKDDTQYF. V and J are TRBV19 and TRBJ2-3, with a possible D match to TRBD1 (6 bases). Read sequence stops 3 residues before the CDR3 end, and the germline J gene provides the missing end. Trimming removed 3 bases at V and 6 bases at J, with 13 bases between. The germline gives CDR1 LNHDA, CDR2 SQIVND (reference sequence). This CDR3 spans 14 amino acids. Full variable domain (rest looked up from reference TRBV19 and TRBJ2-3): DGGITQSPKYLFRKEGQNVTLSCEQNLNHDAMYWYRQDPGQGLRLIYYSQIVNDFQKGDIAEGYSVSREKKESFPLTVTSAQKNPTAFYLCASSIDRKDDTQYFGPGTRLTVL.

This clone was counted at least ten times. Read coverage stops 3 residues before the CDR3 terminus; the germline J gene supplies the remainder. The chain carries TRBV2 and TRBJ2-7; D is unresolved. V was clipped by 5 bases and J by 4 bases, with 9 bases between them. The CDR3 spans 12 residues. Germline V gene lookup returns CDR1 SNHLY and CDR2 FYNNEI. The covered CDR3 bases are TGTGCCAGCAGTTCACAGAGATACGAG. Protein: CASSSQRYE. The whole CDR3 sequence reads CASSSQRYEQYF.

On this clone: The read ends 3 residues before the CDR3 terminus; that terminus is restored from the germline J gene. V is TRBV5-1 and J is TRBJ2-1, with D perhaps TRBD2 (5 bases). Trimming removed 3 bases from V and 3 bases from J, with 13 bases in between. This CDR3 is 15 amino acids long. CDR1 is SGHRS and CDR2 is YFSETQ in the germline V gene. The chain's CDR3 is CASSSGGLVYNEQFF. The sequenced part of the CDR3 DNA is TGCGCCAGCAGCTCCGGAGGACTCGTCTACAATGAG.

About this clone itself: Read data end 3 residues before the CDR3 end; the end is taken from the germline J gene. The chain uses TRBV5-6 and TRBJ1-2; D not certain. In germline, CDR1 is SGHDT, CDR2 YYEEEE. This CDR3 has 14 residues. The V and J ends lost 0 bases and 3 bases respectively, with 9 bases between them. The CDR3 is CASSLDSGHYGYTF. The CDR3 bases that were read are TGTGCCAGCAGCTTGGACAGCGGCCACTATGGC.

In its sample, this clone was seen a few times. The observed sequence ends 3 residues before the CDR3 terminus, with the missing tail filled in from the germline J gene. V gene TRBV6-1 combines with J gene TRBJ1-6; D perhaps matches TRBD1 (5 bases). The germline gives CDR1 MNHNS, CDR2 SASEGT. The CDR3 is made up of 13 amino acids. The ends were cut back, 3 bases at V and 8 bases at J, with 8 bases in the middle. Here the CDR3 reads CASSDRVDSPLHF. The DNA read from the CDR3 is TGTGCCAGCAGTGACAGGGTAGATTCACCC.

Relative to its sample, this clone is medium-sized. The DNA ends 3 residues before the CDR3 does, and the rest of the CDR3 is filled in from the germline J gene. This chain uses TRBV20-1 with TRBJ1-5; 7 positions agree with TRBD1. Germline V gene sequence: CDR1 DFQATT, CDR2 SNEGSKA (reference sequence). The CDR3 length is 12 residues. The junction had 3 bases not matched to a gene; V was cut back by 6 bases and J by 4 bases. CDR3 sequence reads: CSARQGNQPQHF. CDR3 bases read: TGCAGTGCGCGACAGGGAAATCAGCCC.

This clone was seen many times. The read stops 3 residues short of the end of the CDR3; the missing end is completed from the germline J gene. J is TRBJ2-5 and V is TRBV5-4, with 7 bases lining up with TRBD2. The CDR3 has 15 amino acids. Germline V CDR1 and CDR2: SGHNT, YYREEE (reference sequence). The J segment lost 5 bases and the V segment lost 0 bases, leaving 7 bases of the junction unmatched. The CDR3: CASSLGAREGETQYF. The CDR3 bases that were read are TGTGCCAGCAGCTTGGGAGCCAGGGAGGGGGAGACC.

This clone was found many times. The DNA ends 3 residues before the CDR3 does, and the rest of the CDR3 is filled in from the germline J gene. This rearrangement joins TRBV18 to TRBJ2-1, with 12 bases aligning to TRBD1. Per the germline V gene, CDR1 is KGHSH and CDR2 is LQKENI. The CDR3 spans 18 residues. Trimming cost V 6 bases and J 8 bases; bases outside gene matches: 17. CDR3 amino acids: CASSPSSGGTGGSDEQFF. The CDR3 bases that were read are TGTGCCAGCTCCCCATCGTCGGGCGGGACAGGGGGCTCGGATGAG.

There are many counts of this clone. The read falls 3 residues short of the CDR3 end, and the missing part is taken from the germline J gene. V gene TRBV19 combines with J gene TRBJ2-5, with 7 bases aligning to TRBD2. The CDR3 length is 16 residues. The germline V gene has CDR1 LNHDA and CDR2 SQIVND (reference sequence). The J segment lost 0 bases and the V segment lost 5 bases, leaving 9 bases of the junction unmatched. This chain's CDR3 is CASSLGGFGNQETQYF. The CDR3 DNA, read in part, is TGTGCCAGTAGTTTGGGGGGGTTTGGGAACCAAGAGACC.

Worth noting for this clone: Read sequence stops 3 residues before the CDR3 end, and the germline J gene provides the missing end. The gene calls are TRBV30 and TRBJ2-2; D is uncertain. Trimming removed 2 bases from V and 0 bases from J, with 7 bases in between. The CDR3 is 14 amino acids. CDR1 is GTSNPN and CDR2 is SVGIG in the germline V gene (reference sequence). The covered CDR3 bases are TGTGCCTGGAGTCTGGCACCGAACACCGGGGAG. Its protein product is CAWSLAPNTGE. The CDR3 in full is CAWSLAPNTGELFF.

This clone was recorded many times. The read halts 3 residues ahead of the CDR3 end, with the missing end drawn from the germline J gene. This rearrangement joins TRBV20-1 to TRBJ1-5, with 7 bases matching TRBD1. There are 16 residues in the CDR3. CDR1 is DFQATT, CDR2 SNEGSKA, per germline (reference sequence). Losses at the gene ends were 5 bases for V and 5 bases for J; bases not matched to a gene: 15. CDR3 sequence: CSAWGTGVVRDQPQHF. The CDR3 DNA, read in part, is TGCAGTGCTTGGGGTACAGGGGTTGTAAGAGATCAGCCC.

As regards this clone: The read gets to within 3 residues of the CDR3 end, and the germline J gene fills in the rest. V and J are TRBV2 and TRBJ2-1; 9 bases line up with TRBD1. Germline CDR1 is SNHLY and CDR2 is FYNNEI. This CDR3 is built from 15 residues. Germline trimming cut 4 bases from V and 8 bases from J; bases unmatched to any gene: 9. The CDR3 reads CASSGAQGAQDEQFF. CDR3 DNA (partial): TGTGCCAGCAGTGGGGCACAGGGGGCGCAGGATGAG. The full variable domain, in which reference TRBV2 and TRBJ2-1 provide the parts outside the CDR3, is EPEVTQTPSHQVTQMGQEVILRCVPISNHLYFYWYRQILGQKVEFLVSFYNNEISEKSEIFDDQFSVERPDGSNFTLKIRSTKLEDSAMYFCASSGAQGAQDEQFFGPGTRLTVL.

This clone ranks as medium-sized. The read stops 3 residues short of the end of the CDR3; the missing end is completed from the germline J gene. This rearrangement joins TRBV30 to TRBJ1-2, with TRBD1 as a possible D gene (5 bases). The CDR3 runs to 14 residues. The V end was cut by 4 bases, the J end by 7 bases, with 19 bases between. Germline V gene lookup returns CDR1 GTSNPN and CDR2 SVGIG (reference sequence). The sequenced part of the CDR3 DNA is TGTGCCTGGACCCCCCACAGGAACGATCGTGGC. The encoded protein is CAWTPHRNDRG. The entire CDR3 is CAWTPHRNDRGYTF.

There are a few counts of this clone. Relative to the germline gene, one junction end is altered; a read error may explain this. The read terminates 3 residues ahead of where the CDR3 ends, so the germline J gene completes it. The gene calls are TRBV18 and TRBJ2-3, with 11 bases identical to TRBD2. This CDR3 spans 18 amino acids. Germline CDR1 KGHSH, CDR2 LQKENI. CDR3 bases read: TGTGCCAGCCCACCAGGCCTAGCGGGAGGCTCTAGCACAGATACG. Protein: CASPPGLAGGSSTDT. The CDR3 as a whole reads CASPPGLAGGSSTDTQYF.

This clone was seen repeatedly, ten times or more. The read terminates 3 residues before the CDR3 end, so the remaining end is supplied by the germline J gene. The chain combines TRBV6-2 or TRBV6-3 with TRBJ2-3, with D unresolved. Deletions cut 6 bases from V and 5 bases from J, with 12 bases between. The CDR3 has 13 amino acids. Germline V gene sequence: CDR1 MNHEY, CDR2 SVGEGT. The CDR3 sequence: CASRGASQDTQYF. The CDR3 bases that were read are TGTGCCAGCAGAGGTGCTAGTCAAGATACG.

This clone was observed many times. The sequenced fragment ends 3 residues before the CDR3 boundary, so the rest is inferred from the germline J gene. Other nucleotide sequences from this sample produce the same CDR3. The rearrangement uses TRBV7-8 and TRBJ1-5, with D unclear. The CDR3 has 12 amino acids. Looked up from germline, CDR1 is SGHVS and CDR2 is FQNEAQ. Trimming removed 4 bases at V and 6 bases at J, with 7 bases between. The CDR3: CASSSPGQPQHF. Incomplete CDR3 DNA: TGTGCCAGCAGCTCCCCGGGTCAGCCC.

This clone was counted between two and nine times. The read stops 3 residues short of the end of the CDR3; the missing end is completed from the germline J gene. V gene TRBV7-2 combines with J gene TRBJ2-7; D remains unclear. The V gene lost 1 base and the J gene lost 0 bases, with 10 bases spanning the gap. CDR1 is SGHTA and CDR2 is FQGNSA in the germline V gene. This CDR3 comprises 15 residues. The CDR3 sequence is CASSLVAFSSYEQYF. The DNA read from the CDR3 is TGTGCCAGCAGCTTAGTTGCCTTTAGCTCCTACGAG.

This clone was counted ten times or more. The CDR3 is cut off 3 residues early in the read; its end comes from the germline J gene. The chain recombines TRBV5-1 with TRBJ2-1, with D hard to call. With 4 bases removed from V and 4 bases from J, the gap between germline ends came to 12 bases. There are 14 residues in the CDR3. The germline CDR1 and CDR2 sequences are SGHRS and YFSETQ. CDR3: CASSPGDTYNEQFF. The CDR3 bases that were read are TGCGCCAGCAGCCCGGGTGATACGTACAATGAG.

In regard to this clone: The read terminates 3 residues ahead of where the CDR3 ends, so the germline J gene completes it. This rearrangement joins TRBV18 to TRBJ1-2; tentatively, D is TRBD1 (5 bases). The CDR3 is made up of 13 amino acids. V was shortened by 3 bases and J by 2 bases, with 7 bases between the two germline ends. Germline V gene sequence: CDR1 KGHSH, CDR2 LQKENI. The CDR3 DNA, read in part, is TGTGCCAGCTCACCGGCAGGGAACTATGGC. Its translation: CASSPAGNYG. The full-length CDR3 reads as CASSPAGNYGYTF.

This clone has at least ten counts. The read finishes 3 residues shy of the CDR3 end, and the germline J gene is used to complete it. V is TRBV5-1 and J is TRBJ2-7; D may be TRBD1 (6 bases). V was shortened by 7 bases and J by 0 bases, with 11 bases between the two germline ends. Germline V gene sequence: CDR1 SGHRS, CDR2 YFSETQ. The CDR3 runs to 13 residues. The CDR3 sequence is CASRDKSSYEQYF. The DNA read from the CDR3 is TGCGCCAGCCGGGACAAAAGCTCCTACGAG.

As to this clone: The observed sequence ends 3 residues before the CDR3 terminus, with the missing tail filled in from the germline J gene. The chain recombines TRBV19 with TRBJ1-2; weak D call: TRBD1 (6 bases). The CDR3 extends over 15 amino acids. The V gene lost 4 bases and the J gene lost 3 bases, with 15 bases spanning the gap. Germline V gives CDR1 LNHDA, CDR2 SQIVND (reference sequence). The covered CDR3 bases are TGTGCCAGTAGTACCACGGACAGTTCGTACTATGGC. It yields the protein CASSTTDSSYYG. The full CDR3 reads CASSTTDSSYYGYTF.

A word on this clone: The CDR3 end is not reached by the read, which stops 3 residues before it; the germline J gene fills it in. The chain couples TRBV7-6 to TRBJ2-2; TRBD2 matches 8 bases. Per the germline V gene, CDR1 is SGHVS and CDR2 is FNYEAQ. The ends lost 5 bases at V and 0 bases at J; junction bases unmatched: 8. The CDR3 runs to 17 residues. CDR3 DNA (partial): TGTGCCAGCAGCCCCTACCTAGCGGGCGCGAACACCGGGGAG. It codes for CASSPYLAGANTGE. The entire CDR3 protein reads CASSPYLAGANTGELFF.